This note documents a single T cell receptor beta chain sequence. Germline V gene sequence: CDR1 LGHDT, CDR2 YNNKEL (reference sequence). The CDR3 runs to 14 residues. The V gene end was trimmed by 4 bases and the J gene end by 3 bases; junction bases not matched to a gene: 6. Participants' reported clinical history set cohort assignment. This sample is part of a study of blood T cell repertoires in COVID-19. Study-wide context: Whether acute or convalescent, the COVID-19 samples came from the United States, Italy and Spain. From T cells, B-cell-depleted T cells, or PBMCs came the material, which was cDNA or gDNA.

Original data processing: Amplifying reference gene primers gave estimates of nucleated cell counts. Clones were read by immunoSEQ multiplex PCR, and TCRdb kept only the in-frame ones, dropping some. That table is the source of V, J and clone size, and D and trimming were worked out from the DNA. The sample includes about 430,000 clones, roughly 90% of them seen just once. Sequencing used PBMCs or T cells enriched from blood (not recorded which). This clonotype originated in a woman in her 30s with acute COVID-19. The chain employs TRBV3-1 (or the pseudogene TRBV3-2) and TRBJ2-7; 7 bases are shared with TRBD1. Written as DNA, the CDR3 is TGTGCCAGCAGCCTATACAGGGGTAGCTACGAGCAGTACTTC. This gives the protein CASSLYRGSYEQYF.